The 30 T cell receptor beta chains below come from one sample, sequenced in a study of shared clonotypes between healthy human individuals. The method was immunoSEQ multiplex PCR; TCRdb's version includes in-frame clones alone and lacks a portion of them. This sample carries more than 2,000,000 clones, 90% to 95% of them seen once, and the ten largest clones take around 0.14%. The specimen was naive CD4+ T cells sorted from blood. Regarding subset: CD45RA+ positively selected. The source of these receptors is a young man in good health.

A few counts support this clone. The rearrangement joins TRBV6-1 to TRBJ1-3; no reliable D call. V lost 10 bases to trimming and J lost 0 bases, with 13 bases between them. The CDR3 is made up of 14 amino acids. Germline CDR1 is MNHNS and CDR2 is SASEGT. This chain's CDR3 is CATSQLNSGNTIYF. The CDR3 bases are TGTGCCACCTCGCAGCTCAACTCTGGAAACACCATATATTTT.

As to this clone: Other DNA sequences within the sample encode an identical CDR3. The chain joins TRBV6-1 to TRBJ1-4; D unresolved. V lost 8 bases and J 4 bases, leaving 5 bases between the germline ends. The CDR3 has 11 amino acids. CDR1 and CDR2 (germline): MNHNS, SASEGT. CDR3 DNA sequence: TGTGCCAGCTCTCATAATGAAAAACTGTTTTTT. This translates into CASSHNEKLFF.

The chain couples TRBV9 to TRBJ1-2, with 8 bases lining up with TRBD1. With 0 bases clipped from V and 2 bases from J, the junction kept 3 bases outside the gene matches. Germline CDR1 reads SGDLS; CDR2 reads YYNGEE. The CDR3 is 15 residues long. The CDR3 loop is CASSVEQGVNYGYTF. The DNA of the CDR3 is TGTGCCAGCAGCGTAGAACAGGGGGTAAACTATGGCTACACCTTC.

This clone was observed a single time. The rearrangement joins TRBV4-1 to TRBJ1-2; no firm D call. Germline CDR1 is MGHRA and CDR2 is YSYEKL. The CDR3 totals 15 residues. With 0 bases removed from V and 5 bases from J, the gap between germline ends came to 13 bases. In nucleotides, the CDR3 is TGCGCCAGCAGCCAAGATCTTGTACAGCCGTATGGCTACACCTTC. Translating gives CASSQDLVQPYGYTF.

The chain employs TRBV7-9 and TRBJ2-5, with TRBD1 identical over 7 bases. Germline assignment: CDR1 SEHNR and CDR2 FQNEAQ (reference sequence). Germline trimming cut 1 base from V and 4 bases from J; bases unmatched to any gene: 9. CDR3 length equals 16 residues. The CDR3 DNA reads TGTGCCAGCAGCTTAGAAACAGGGGTTCTAGGAGAGACCCAGTACTTC. Translation: CASSLETGVLGETQYF.

This sequence joins TRBV6-6 and TRBJ2-7; D possibly corresponds to TRBD2 (5 bases). Trimming cost V 6 bases and J 3 bases, with 15 bases left between them. This CDR3 region has 14 residues. CDR1 and CDR2 from the germline V gene are MNHNY and SVGAGI (reference sequence). This chain's CDR3 is CASSPRSVGYEQYF. CDR3 bases: TGTGCCAGCAGCCCACGTAGCGTCGGCTACGAGCAGTACTTC.

CDR3 in amino acids: CASSDQPNQPQHF. The CDR3 coding sequence is TGTGCCAGCAGTGATCAGCCGAATCAGCCCCAGCATTTT. The rearrangement joins TRBV2 to TRBJ1-5; D is undetermined. This CDR3 has 13 residues. Germline lookup yields CDR1 SNHLY and CDR2 FYNNEI. V lost 3 bases to trimming and J lost 4 bases, with 7 bases between them.

As to this clone: Within the sample, other DNA sequences also encode this same CDR3. V and J are TRBV19 and TRBJ1-2, with a tentative D call TRBD1 (6 bases). This CDR3 has 14 amino acids. CDR1 and CDR2 from the germline V gene are LNHDA and SQIVND (reference sequence). Trimming removed 2 bases at V and 5 bases at J, with 12 bases between. CDR3 protein: CASSIPGQGYGYTF. CDR3 DNA: TGTGCCAGTAGTATACCGGGCCAGGGGTATGGCTACACCTTC.

This rearrangement joins TRBV5-1 to TRBJ1-4; D call uncertain. V lost 0 bases and J lost 0, with 9 bases in between. CDR3 length equals 16 residues. Germline V gene sequence: CDR1 SGHRS, CDR2 YFSETQ. The CDR3 nucleotides read TGCGCCAGCAGCTTGGGGACGGAGGCAACTAATGAAAAACTGTTTTTT. Translated, it gives CASSLGTEATNEKLFF.

The chain uses TRBV10-3 and TRBJ1-4, with 7 bases fitting TRBD1. Germline V lookup: CDR1 ENHRY, CDR2 SYGVKD. Trimming at V came to 5 bases and at J to 6 bases, leaving 6 bases not matched to a gene. This CDR3 is built from 14 residues. The CDR3 nucleotides read TGTGCCATCAGTACAGGGGTGAAGGATGAAAAACTGTTTTTT. This gives the protein CAISTGVKDEKLFF.

The chain has TRBV12-5 and TRBJ2-1, with TRBD2 matching over 7 bases. The CDR3 covers 12 residues. Losses at the gene ends were 4 bases for V and 15 bases for J; bases not matched to a gene: 9. CDR1 is LGHNT and CDR2 is FRNRAP in the germline V gene. The CDR3 DNA follows: TGTGCTAGTGGTTCTAGCGGTAACCGTGGGTTCTTC. It specifies CASGSSGNRGFF. Full variable domain (missing parts from reference TRBV12-5 and TRBJ2-1): DARVTQTPRHKVTEMGQEVTMRCQPILGHNTVFWYRQTMMQGLELLAYFRNRAPLDDSGMPKDRFSAEMPDATLATLKIQPSEPRDSAVYFCASGSSGNRGFFGPGTRLTVL.

The V call is TRBV11-2, the J call TRBJ1-2, with 9 bases matching TRBD1. Germline CDR1 and CDR2: SGHAT and FQNNGV. This CDR3 contains 17 residues. J was trimmed by 1 base and V by 1 base; bases with no gene match: 7. CDR3 residues: CASSLGGWTGDNYGYTF. CDR3 nucleotides: TGTGCCAGCAGCTTAGGGGGGTGGACAGGGGATAACTATGGCTACACCTTC.

With regard to this clone: Sequence at one end of the junction differs from germline and may be a read error. The V call is TRBV28, the J call TRBJ2-7, with D hard to call. Germline assignment: CDR1 MDHEN and CDR2 SYDVKM. The CDR3 length is 13 residues. The chain's CDR3 is CASGSSPVYGQYF. CDR3 nucleotide sequence: TGTGCCAGCGGTTCTTCGCCGGTCTACGGGCAGTACTTC.

The chain recombines TRBV2 with TRBJ1-2; D is uncertain. V was cut by 8 bases and J by 4 bases, with 8 bases left in between. The CDR3 length is 11 residues. The V gene's germline CDR1 is SNHLY and CDR2 FYNNEI. In DNA form, the CDR3 reads TGTGCCAGCGGGCTAGGCTATGGCTACACCTTC. Translation: CASGLGYGYTF.

The J gene is TRBJ2-7, the V gene TRBV6-1, with D possibly being TRBD1 (6 bases). CDR3 length: 14 residues. The V end was cut by 2 bases, the J end by 3 bases, with 11 bases between. The germline V gene has CDR1 MNHNS and CDR2 SASEGT. In DNA, the CDR3 is TGTGCCAGCAGTGAAAGCGGCAGGGGCTACGAGCAGTACTTC. The encoded protein is CASSESGRGYEQYF.

The chain is built from TRBV6-1 and TRBJ2-1, with 7 bases matching TRBD1. Germline loops: CDR1 MNHNS, CDR2 SASEGT. V dropped 11 bases and J dropped 5; count of bases not matched to a gene: 12. The CDR3 has 14 amino acids. CDR3 DNA sequence: TGTGCCGGAAGACAGGGATCGAGGGACAATGAGCAGTTCTTC. Its protein product is CAGRQGSRDNEQFF.

The V and J genes are TRBV7-6 and TRBJ1-3, with a possible D match to TRBD1 (5 bases). Trimming took 4 bases from V and 2 from J, leaving 12 bases between them. CDR3 size: 15 residues. Germline assignment: CDR1 SGHVS and CDR2 FNYEAQ. The CDR3 nucleotides are TGTGCCAGCAGCTCCACCGGGGGAACTGGAAACACCATATATTTT. Its protein is CASSSTGGTGNTIYF.

This rearrangement joins TRBV7-8 to TRBJ1-5, with a possible D match to TRBD1 (6 bases). The ends were cut back, 5 bases at V and 3 bases at J, with 14 bases in the middle. The germline CDR1 and CDR2 sequences are SGHVS and FQNEAQ. This CDR3 contains 15 residues. The CDR3 protein is CASSHKRQANQPQHF. CDR3 DNA sequence: TGTGCCAGCAGCCATAAACGACAGGCCAATCAGCCCCAGCATTTT. The variable domain in full, completed from reference TRBV7-8 and TRBJ1-5, reads GAGVSQSPRYKVAKRGQDVALRCDPISGHVSLFWYQQALGQGPEFLTYFQNEAQLDKSGLPSDRFFAERPEGSVSTLKIQRTQQEDSAVYLCASSHKRQANQPQHFGDGTRLSIL.

CDR3 coding DNA: TGTGCCAGCACCACCCAACGTCCAGGGGCCTATAATTCACCCCTCCACTTT. It codes for CASTTQRPGAYNSPLHF. The chain links TRBV7-9 to TRBJ1-6; TRBD1 might be the D (6 bases). Looked up from germline, CDR1 is SEHNR and CDR2 is FQNEAQ (reference sequence). The germline V and J ends were trimmed by 7 bases and 2 bases, with 18 bases remaining between them. CDR3 length: 17 amino acids.

This clone has more than one count but fewer than ten. The V gene is TRBV19, the J gene TRBJ1-3; no firm D call. CDR1 and CDR2 (germline): LNHDA, SQIVND (reference sequence). The CDR3 spans 14 residues. V lost 5 bases and J lost 4, with 12 bases in between. This CDR3 is CASSPGPVGNTIYF. CDR3 bases: TGTGCCAGTAGTCCAGGACCGGTGGGAAACACCATATATTTT.

The chain recombines TRBV5-3 with TRBJ2-4; D ambiguous. TRBV5-3 is classed as an ORF, of uncertain function. The CDR3 spans 16 residues. Trimming cost V 1 base and J 3 bases, with 14 bases left between them. CDR3 in DNA: TGTGCCAGAAGCTTGCCTAGGCTAACAGACAAAAACATTCAGTACTTC. This translates into CARSLPRLTDKNIQYF.

The chain carries TRBV4-1 and TRBJ2-3, with 14 nucleotides matching TRBD2. The ends lost 3 bases at V and 6 bases at J; junction bases unmatched: 5. This CDR3 region has 16 residues. Germline V gene data show CDR1 as MGHRA and CDR2 as YSYEKL. As DNA, the CDR3 is TGCGCCAGCAGCCATCTCAGACTAGCGGGGGGGGATACGCAGTATTTT. Protein: CASSHLRLAGGDTQYF.

The chain has TRBV28 and TRBJ2-7, with D perhaps assigned TRBD1 or TRBD2 (5 bases each). V was trimmed by 7 bases and J by 5 bases, leaving 21 bases between them. The CDR3 is 15 residues long. From germline, CDR1 is MDHEN and CDR2 SYDVKM. This CDR3 is CASTLPDTAGHEQYF. CDR3 DNA: TGTGCCAGCACCCTACCGGACACGGCGGGTCACGAGCAGTACTTC.

In regard to this clone: The junction and the germline gene differ at one end; a read error may be behind it. This chain links TRBV19 with TRBJ2-7; possibly TRBD1 for D (5 bases). This CDR3 contains 13 residues. Germline V gene lookup returns CDR1 LNHDA and CDR2 SQIVND (reference sequence). The CDR3 reads CVSSIGRDYEQYF. CDR3 bases: TGTGTCAGTAGTATCGGCAGGGACTACGAGCAGTACTTC.

This clone was found a few times. The V gene is TRBV7-9, the J gene TRBJ2-7; D uncertain. This CDR3 is built from 11 residues. The germline gives CDR1 SEHNR, CDR2 FQNEAQ (reference sequence). V gave up 5 bases and J gave up 3 bases, with 5 bases separating them. CDR3 sequence: CASSARYEQYF. In nucleotides, the CDR3 is TGTGCCAGCAGCGCCCGCTACGAGCAGTACTTC.

The chain combines TRBV7-6 with TRBJ2-6; D call uncertain. Trimming shortened V by 2 bases and J by 1 base, and 15 bases separated the two germline ends. CDR1 and CDR2 from the germline V gene are SGHVS and FNYEAQ. CDR3 length: 18 residues. CDR3 coding DNA: TGTGCCAGCAGCTTAAGGTCGGAAGGGTTTTCTGGGGCCAACGTCCTGACTTTC. It yields the protein CASSLRSEGFSGANVLTF.

This chain connects TRBV7-2 to TRBJ2-4, with TRBD2 identical over 16 bases. CDR1 is SGHTA, CDR2 FQGNSA, per germline. V lost 5 bases to trimming and J lost 4 bases; unmatched junction nucleotides: 2. This CDR3 has 16 amino acids. The DNA for the CDR3 is TGTGCCAGCAGCCAGGGACTAGCGGGAGGGAAAAACATTCAGTACTTC. Its protein product is CASSQGLAGGKNIQYF.

The rearrangement joins TRBV30 to TRBJ1-3; 7 positions match TRBD1. This CDR3 has 13 residues. Germline V gene data show CDR1 as GTSNPN and CDR2 as SVGIG (reference sequence). V lost 5 bases and J lost 4; bases outside the gene matches: 5. The CDR3 sequence: CAWDRAKGNTIYF. CDR3 coding DNA: TGTGCCTGGGACAGGGCGAAAGGAAACACCATATATTTT.

The genes are TRBV30 and TRBJ2-7; unclear D gene. V gave up 0 bases and J gave up 4 bases, with 10 bases separating them. This CDR3 has 13 amino acids. CDR1 and CDR2 from the germline V gene are GTSNPN and SVGIG (reference sequence). The CDR3 is CAWSVPGTYEQYF. The DNA of the CDR3 is TGTGCCTGGAGTGTACCTGGAACTTACGAGCAGTACTTC.

The rearrangement links TRBV5-6 to TRBJ1-1; 11 bases align to TRBD1. Germline CDR1 SGHDT, CDR2 YYEEEE. The trim removed 4 bases at V and 7 bases at J, leaving 3 bases unmatched. This CDR3 spans 13 amino acids. Written as DNA, the CDR3 is TGTGCCAGCAGCAGGGGACAGGGGGATGAAGCTTTCTTT. Translated, it gives CASSRGQGDEAFF.